Listed below are T cell receptor beta chains from one sample, sequenced in a study of CD8+ T cells in alopecia areata. Assay used: immunoSEQ multiplex PCR; TCRdb lists only in-frame clones, some missing. The sample consists of over 200,000 clones, roughly 57% of them appearing once. The sequencing here drew on CD4+ T cells sorted from blood, taken at week 0. These receptors originate from a human donor with alopecia areata. Both conserved end residues are part of each CDR3. D genes are given only for firm matches. Clone sizes are given selectively: once, few, many, or a class where the clone is expanded.

d_call: -; v_call: TRBV25-1; clone_size: -; j_call: TRBJ2-5; cdr3_nt: TGTGCCAGCAGTGACCCCCAGGGGCGGGAGACCCAGTACTTC; cdr3_aa: CASSDPQGRETQYF
d_call: -; v_call: TRBV29-1; clone_size: once; j_call: TRBJ2-4; cdr3_nt: TGCAGCGTTGAACCCTTGCTAGCCAAAAACATTCAGTACTTC; cdr3_aa: CSVEPLLAKNIQYF
d_call: -; v_call: TRBV29-1; clone_size: few; j_call: TRBJ2-7; cdr3_nt: TGCAGCGTTGCCCTGTTACTAAACTACGAGCAGTACTTC; cdr3_aa: CSVALLLNYEQYF
d_call: -; v_call: TRBV7-9; clone_size: -; j_call: TRBJ2-7; cdr3_nt: TGTGCCAGCAGCTCTCTGCCTAGCTCCTACGAGCAGTACTTC; cdr3_aa: CASSSLPSSYEQYF
d_call: TRBD1; v_call: TRBV7-2; clone_size: -; j_call: TRBJ2-7; cdr3_nt: TGTGCCAGCAGCCCGACCCGGACAGGAAACTACGAGCAGTACTTC; cdr3_aa: CASSPTRTGNYEQYF
d_call: TRBD2; v_call: TRBV25-1; clone_size: -; j_call: TRBJ2-7; cdr3_nt: TGTGCCAGCAGTGATCCGGGACTAGCTGCCTACGAGCAGTACTTC; cdr3_aa: CASSDPGLAAYEQYF
d_call: -; v_call: TRBV7-2; clone_size: -; j_call: TRBJ2-3; cdr3_nt: TGTGCCAGCAGCTCCTACAAGTCCTTGGCAGATACGCAGTATTTT; cdr3_aa: CASSSYKSLADTQYF
d_call: TRBD2; v_call: TRBV4-1; clone_size: few; j_call: TRBJ2-7; cdr3_nt: TGCGCCAGCAGCCAGCCTAGCGGGAGGACTACCTACGAGCAGTACTTC; cdr3_aa: CASSQPSGRTTYEQYF
d_call: -; v_call: TRBV27; clone_size: few; j_call: TRBJ1-1; cdr3_nt: TGTGCCACCAAAACGCAGGGATTCGGTGACACTGAAGCTTTCTTT; cdr3_aa: CATKTQGFGDTEAFF
d_call: -; v_call: TRBV7-2; clone_size: -; j_call: TRBJ2-1; cdr3_nt: TGTGCCAGCAGCTTGGGTCGGTATGATGAGCAGTTCTTC; cdr3_aa: CASSLGRYDEQFF
d_call: TRBD1; v_call: TRBV30; clone_size: -; j_call: TRBJ2-1; cdr3_nt: TGTGCCTGGGATCCTGAGGGGGTCGGGACAGGGTCCTACGGGGAGCAGTTCTTC; cdr3_aa: CAWDPEGVGTGSYGEQFF
d_call: -; v_call: TRBV15; clone_size: -; j_call: TRBJ1-5; cdr3_nt: TGTGCCACCAGCAGAGACAGGGTGAGGAATCAGCCCCAGCATTTT; cdr3_aa: CATSRDRVRNQPQHF
d_call: -; v_call: TRBV30; clone_size: -; j_call: TRBJ2-7; cdr3_nt: TGTGCCTGGGATAAAGGGGCAGGCGAGCAGTACTTC; cdr3_aa: CAWDKGAGEQYF
d_call: -; v_call: TRBV15; clone_size: -; j_call: TRBJ2-7; cdr3_nt: TGTGCCACCAGCAGAGGTGGCTTTGATTCGTTCGAGCAGTACTTC; cdr3_aa: CATSRGGFDSFEQYF
d_call: TRBD2; v_call: TRBV27; clone_size: -; j_call: TRBJ2-1; cdr3_nt: TGTGCCAGCAGTCACGGAACTAGCGGGAGGTACAATGAGCAGTTCTTC; cdr3_aa: CASSHGTSGRYNEQFF
d_call: -; v_call: TRBV6-5; clone_size: -; j_call: TRBJ1-4; cdr3_nt: TGTGCCAGCAGTAAAGACCCGAGCGATGAAAAACTGTTTTTT; cdr3_aa: CASSKDPSDEKLFF
d_call: -; v_call: TRBV5-6; clone_size: once; j_call: TRBJ2-7; cdr3_nt: TGTGCCAGCAGTGGGTACAGGTACGAGCAGTACTTC; cdr3_aa: CASSGYRYEQYF
d_call: -; v_call: TRBV12-5; clone_size: -; j_call: TRBJ2-7; cdr3_nt: TGTGCTAGTGGTTTTATCGGACGCAACTCCTACGAGCAGTACTTC; cdr3_aa: CASGFIGRNSYEQYF
d_call: -; v_call: TRBV5-4; clone_size: -; j_call: TRBJ2-2; cdr3_nt: TGTGCCAGCAGCTTCGACAAACTAAGCGCCGGGGAGCTGTTTTTT; cdr3_aa: CASSFDKLSAGELFF
d_call: -; v_call: TRBV10-3; clone_size: -; j_call: TRBJ1-5; cdr3_nt: TGTGCCGCTAGCGCTCGGGGGGGGGTCAATCAGCCCCAGCATTTT; cdr3_aa: CAASARGGVNQPQHF
d_call: TRBD2; v_call: TRBV6-1; clone_size: -; j_call: TRBJ2-3; cdr3_nt: TGTGCCAGCAGTGAAGTAGCGGGGGGTAATACGCAGTATTTT; cdr3_aa: CASSEVAGGNTQYF
d_call: TRBD1; v_call: TRBV27; clone_size: -; j_call: TRBJ2-6; cdr3_nt: TGTGCCAGCAGCACAACCGGGACAGGGTTCGGGGCCAACGTCCTGACTTTC; cdr3_aa: CASSTTGTGFGANVLTF
d_call: TRBD1; v_call: TRBV9; clone_size: -; j_call: TRBJ2-5; cdr3_nt: TGTGCCAGCAGCGGGACAGGATCGAAGGGGGAGACCCAGTACTTC; cdr3_aa: CASSGTGSKGETQYF
d_call: -; v_call: TRBV10-3; clone_size: few; j_call: TRBJ1-5; cdr3_nt: TGTGCCATCAGTGAGTCGGGGGCGGCGGGTCAGCCCCAGCATTTT; cdr3_aa: CAISESGAAGQPQHF
d_call: -; v_call: TRBV5-1; clone_size: once; j_call: TRBJ1-4; cdr3_nt: TGCGCCAGCAGCTTCGGTCAGGGAGGAGAAAAACTGTTTTTT; cdr3_aa: CASSFGQGGEKLFF
d_call: -; v_call: TRBV13; clone_size: -; j_call: TRBJ1-5; cdr3_nt: TGTGCCAGCAGAATATCGGGACGGCACCAGCCCCAGCATTTT; cdr3_aa: CASRISGRHQPQHF
d_call: -; v_call: TRBV27; clone_size: -; j_call: TRBJ2-3; cdr3_nt: TGTGCCAGCAGCCCCTTCACAGATACGCAGTATTTT; cdr3_aa: CASSPFTDTQYF
d_call: -; v_call: TRBV2; clone_size: once; j_call: TRBJ2-1; cdr3_nt: TGTGCCAGCAGTGAAGCCGGGACGGATTACAATGAGCAGTTCTTC; cdr3_aa: CASSEAGTDYNEQFF
d_call: -; v_call: TRBV2; clone_size: once; j_call: TRBJ1-1; cdr3_nt: TGTGCCAGCAGCAAGGGGGAGACCAACACTGAAGCTTTCTTT; cdr3_aa: CASSKGETNTEAFF
d_call: -; v_call: TRBV10-3; clone_size: -; j_call: TRBJ2-7; cdr3_nt: TGTGCCATCGCGGGACAAGGCTCCTACGAGCAGTACTTC; cdr3_aa: CAIAGQGSYEQYF
d_call: -; v_call: TRBV29-1; clone_size: few; j_call: TRBJ2-2; cdr3_nt: TGCAGCGTTTTAACCGGGGAGCTGTTTTTT; cdr3_aa: CSVLTGELFF
d_call: -; v_call: TRBV19; clone_size: few; j_call: TRBJ1-1; cdr3_nt: TGTGCCAGTAGTATAGACCGCGGTTTGCAAGCTTTCTTT; cdr3_aa: CASSIDRGLQAFF
d_call: TRBD1; v_call: TRBV28; clone_size: -; j_call: TRBJ2-1; cdr3_nt: TGTGCCAGCAGTTTCGACAGGGTCGACTACAATGAGCAGTTCTTC; cdr3_aa: CASSFDRVDYNEQFF
d_call: -; v_call: TRBV11-2; clone_size: once; j_call: TRBJ2-3; cdr3_nt: TGTGCCAGCAGCTTAGTCGCTAGCTTTTGGTCGGATACGCAGTATTTT; cdr3_aa: CASSLVASFWSDTQYF
d_call: -; v_call: TRBV6-5; clone_size: few; j_call: TRBJ1-5; cdr3_nt: TGTGCCAGCGACAGGACCCGAAATCAGCCCCAGCATTTT; cdr3_aa: CASDRTRNQPQHF
d_call: -; v_call: TRBV5-1; clone_size: -; j_call: TRBJ1-5; cdr3_nt: TGCGCCAGCAGCTTGGGTGGAGTTAACGGCGGTCAGCCCCAGCATTTT; cdr3_aa: CASSLGGVNGGQPQHF
d_call: -; v_call: TRBV5-1; clone_size: many; j_call: TRBJ2-1; cdr3_nt: TGCGCCAGCAGCACCGGCTCTCCAGAGCAGTTCTTC; cdr3_aa: CASSTGSPEQFF
d_call: TRBD1; v_call: TRBV6-6; clone_size: -; j_call: TRBJ2-3; cdr3_nt: TGTGCCAGCCGGGACAGCAGCACAGATACGCAGTATTTT; cdr3_aa: CASRDSSTDTQYF
d_call: -; v_call: TRBV4-1; clone_size: -; j_call: TRBJ2-5; cdr3_nt: TGCGCCAGCAGCCAAAATTCAGAGACCCAGTACTTC; cdr3_aa: CASSQNSETQYF
d_call: TRBD1; v_call: TRBV9; clone_size: -; j_call: TRBJ1-4; cdr3_nt: TGTGCCAGCAGCCACCCACAGGGGGTAAATGAAAAACTGTTTTTT; cdr3_aa: CASSHPQGVNEKLFF
d_call: -; v_call: TRBV23-1; clone_size: -; j_call: TRBJ2-4; cdr3_nt: TGCGCCAGCAGTCGGGGACACGACATTCAGTACTTC; cdr3_aa: CASSRGHDIQYF
d_call: -; v_call: TRBV5-1; clone_size: -; j_call: TRBJ1-2; cdr3_nt: TGCGCCAGCAGCTTGGGAGAGGGGTTGGATGGCTACACCTTC; cdr3_aa: CASSLGEGLDGYTF